What follows are 24 T cell receptor beta chains derived from one specimen sequenced in a study of human T cells and chemical hapten exposure. TCRdb passed the RACE reads through MiXCR, listing each CDR3 protein once. Of about 120,000 distinct CDR3 sequences in the sample, roughly 15% were seen once. Time point here: patch test 1, 2 weeks after DPC sensitization. Treatment denoted: therapeutic diphenylcyclopropenone sensitization with weekly scalp DPC. The source material was whole blood, sampled in connection with sensitization to the hapten diphenylcyclopropenone (DPC). The source is a man younger than 35 with alopecia areata. Some clones in this sample may be carry-over from other donors' samples.

A few counts support this clonotype. The V and J genes are TRBV2 and TRBJ2-1, with 7 bases lining up with TRBD1. This CDR3 has 15 amino acids. Per germline, CDR1 SNHLY and CDR2 FYNNEI. V shed 1 base and J 2 bases; nucleotides not matched to a gene: 2. The CDR3 loop reads CASSEDRGTYNEQFF. CDR3 nucleotide sequence: TGTGCCAGCAGTGAAGACAGGGGAACCTACAATGAGCAGTTCTTC.

The chain uses TRBV7-6 and TRBJ2-3; 7 bases are shared with TRBD1. V was clipped by 2 bases and J by 5 bases; unmatched bases: 7. The CDR3 covers 15 residues. Germline assignment: CDR1 SGHVS and CDR2 FNYEAQ. For the CDR3, the DNA is TGTGCCAGCAGCTTACGGACAGGCTCCCAAGATACGCAGTATTTT. As protein: CASSLRTGSQDTQYF.

V and J are TRBV4-3 and TRBJ1-1; 7 nucleotides line up with TRBD1. V was clipped by 0 bases and J by 0 bases; unmatched bases: 4. The V gene's germline CDR1 is LGHNA and CDR2 YSLEER. The CDR3 is 16 residues long. CDR3 sequence (DNA): TGCGCCAGCAGCCAAGACCGAACAGGGGTGAACACTGAAGCTTTCTTT. Translated: CASSQDRTGVNTEAFF.

J is TRBJ2-7 and V is TRBV6-1, with D perhaps given as TRBD1 or TRBD2 (5 bases each). Per germline, CDR1 MNHNS and CDR2 SASEGT. The ends were cut back, 4 bases at V and 4 bases at J, with 11 bases in the middle. The CDR3 runs 13 residues. CDR3 sequence: CASSAQDSYEQYV. As DNA, the CDR3 is TGTGCCAGCAGTGCACAGGACTCTTACGAGCAGTACGTC.

In this sample, this clonotype turned up a few times. The chain links TRBV12-3 or TRBV12-4 to TRBJ2-7; possibly TRBD2 for D (6 bases). This CDR3 is built from 15 residues. Trimming removed 4 bases at V and 2 bases at J, with 15 bases between. The CDR3 sequence is CASSSTGLSPYEQYF. The CDR3 DNA follows: TGTGCCAGCAGTTCTACGGGACTTTCTCCCTACGAGCAGTACTTC.

In its sample, this clonotype was seen many times. The V call is TRBV12-3 or TRBV12-4, the J call TRBJ2-5; 7 bases map to TRBD1. Germline trimming cut 6 bases from V and 2 bases from J; bases unmatched to any gene: 6. The CDR3 extends over 14 amino acids. The CDR3 spells CASSRDRVQETQYF. DNA of the CDR3: TGTGCCAGCAGCCGAGACAGGGTACAAGAGACCCAGTACTTC.

This clonotype has just a few counts. This chain uses TRBV7-9 with TRBJ2-3, with 11 bases aligning to TRBD1. The CDR3 has 15 amino acids. The V segment lost 5 bases and the J segment 7 bases; nucleotides outside the gene matches: 8. In germline, CDR1 is SEHNR, CDR2 FQNEAQ (reference sequence). The CDR3 sequence is CASSPAGTGGHTQYF. As DNA, the CDR3 is TGTGCCAGCAGCCCCGCCGGGACAGGGGGTCATACGCAGTATTTT.

The chain recombines TRBV12-3 or TRBV12-4 with TRBJ1-6; possibly TRBD1 for D (6 bases). This CDR3 has 15 amino acids. V lost 4 bases and J lost 5, with 12 bases in between. Here the CDR3 DNA reads TGTGCCAGCAGTTCAGGACAGCCCAATAATTCACCCCTCCACTTT. Translating it yields CASSSGQPNNSPLHF.

Notes on this clonotype: The germline gene is not matched at one end of the junction; a read error may be the cause. The chain links TRBV7-3 to TRBJ2-7, with 8 bases that match TRBD2. Germline CDR1 and CDR2: SGHTA and FQGTGA. The CDR3 has 14 residues. The CDR3 DNA reads TGTGCCAGCAGCCTAGCGGGTGAACGCTACGAGCAGTGCTTC. Protein: CASSLAGERYEQCF. Looking up the rest from reference TRBV7-3 and TRBJ2-7 gives the full variable domain: GAGVSQTPSNKVTEKGKYVELRCDPISGHTALYWYRQSLGQGPEFLIYFQGTGAADDSGLPNDRFFAVRPEGSVSTLKIQRTERGDSAVYLCASSLAGERYEQCFGPGTRLTVT.

V is TRBV6-2 or TRBV6-3 and J is TRBJ1-2; a possible D gene is TRBD1 (5 bases). CDR1 and CDR2 from the germline V gene are MNHEY and SVGEGT. The CDR3 runs 21 residues. V lost 7 bases to trimming and J lost 11 bases, with 44 bases between them. The CDR3 region has the DNA TGTGCCAGCACCATCCCCCGACAGCGGAGACCCCTCGGTGGGGTCGCGGAGCGTTACACCTTC. The encoded protein is CASTIPRQRRPLGGVAERYTF.

The genes are TRBV20-1 and TRBJ2-3; TRBD2 agrees at 8 bases. Germline values: CDR1 DFQATT, CDR2 SNEGSKA (reference sequence). The CDR3 has 13 residues. The ends lost 7 bases at V and 2 bases at J; junction bases unmatched: 5. The CDR3 DNA sequence: TGCAGTGTCGGGGGGGGTCACACAGATACGCAGTATTTT. This encodes CSVGGGHTDTQYF.

The chain links TRBV11-2 to TRBJ2-7; 7 bases match TRBD2. The CDR3 length is 15 residues. V was clipped by 3 bases and J by 2 bases; unmatched bases: 7. In germline, CDR1 is SGHAT, CDR2 FQNNGV. The CDR3 region is CASSFKRGSPYEQYF. DNA for the CDR3: TGTGCCAGCAGCTTTAAGCGGGGTAGCCCCTACGAGCAGTACTTC.

There are many counts of this clonotype. The J gene is TRBJ2-6, the V gene TRBV6-2 or TRBV6-3; TRBD1 matches at 7 bases. The CDR3 totals 15 residues. The germline CDR1 and CDR2 sequences are MNHEY and SVGEGT. Unmatched junction bases numbered 1, after V lost 5 bases and J lost 0 bases. CDR3 amino acids: CASSDRVSGANVLTF. In DNA form, the CDR3 reads TGTGCCAGCAGTGACAGGGTCTCTGGGGCCAACGTCCTGACTTTC.

This clonotype was observed many times. The chain employs TRBV7-9 and TRBJ2-3; no definite D call. Germline loops: CDR1 SEHNR, CDR2 FQNEAQ (reference sequence). The germline V and J ends were trimmed by 2 bases and 2 bases, with 2 bases remaining between them. The CDR3 extends over 12 amino acids. The CDR3 DNA reads TGTGCCAGCAGCTTATCCACAGATACGCAGTATTTT. Protein: CASSLSTDTQYF.

The chain has TRBV25-1 and TRBJ1-1; unclear D gene. Germline CDR1 reads MGHDK; CDR2 reads SYGVNS. With 3 bases removed from V and 4 bases from J, the gap between germline ends came to 9 bases. The CDR3 runs to 13 residues. The CDR3 is CASSDSRSTEAFF. CDR3 nucleotides: TGTGCCAGCAGTGATTCACGGAGCACTGAAGCTTTCTTT. Filled out from reference TRBV25-1 and TRBJ1-1, the complete variable domain reads EADIYQTPRYLVIGTGKKITLECSQTMGHDKMYWYQQDPGMELHLIHYSYGVNSTEKGDLSSESTVSRIRTEHFPLTLESARPSHTSQYLCASSDSRSTEAFFGQGTRLTVV.

There are a few counts of this clonotype. Its ends do not fully match the called genes, so a read error is possible. This chain uses TRBV7-8 with TRBJ2-4; 7 positions agree with TRBD1. The CDR3 covers 14 residues. Germline V lookup: CDR1 SGHVS, CDR2 FQNEAQ. The CDR3: CASSLGGIGGGLHF. In DNA form, the CDR3 reads TGTGCCAGCAGCTTAGGCGGTATAGGGGGCGGACTTCACTTC.

There are many counts of this clonotype. This chain uses TRBV12-3 or TRBV12-4 with TRBJ2-3; 10 bases are shared with TRBD2. This CDR3 has 18 amino acids. J gave up 0 bases and V 5 bases, and 11 bases lay outside the gene matches. The CDR3 region is CASSRGLSGGRSTDTQYF. The CDR3 DNA is TGTGCCAGCAGTCGGGGGCTTAGCGGGGGGCGCAGCACAGATACGCAGTATTTT.

J is TRBJ2-5 and V is TRBV7-3; D is perhaps TRBD1 (6 bases). The CDR3 sequence is 14 residues long. Deletions cut 0 bases from V and 5 bases from J, with 10 bases between. Germline V gene data show CDR1 as SGHTA and CDR2 as FQGTGA. CDR3 nucleotides: TGTGCCAGCAGCTTAACATACAGGGACGAGACCCAGTACTTC. This gives the protein CASSLTYRDETQYF.

This clonotype turned up a few times. The rearrangement uses TRBV20-1 and TRBJ1-5, with D possibly matching TRBD1 (5 bases). CDR1 is DFQATT, CDR2 SNEGSKA, per germline (reference sequence). The CDR3 is made up of 13 amino acids. V shed 1 base and J shed 3 bases, with 7 bases lying between them. The CDR3 here is CSARGQFNQPQHF. As DNA, the CDR3 is TGCAGTGCTAGAGGACAGTTCAATCAGCCCCAGCATTTT.

This clonotype has more than one count but fewer than ten. The rearrangement joins TRBV7-2 to TRBJ1-3; D ambiguous. This CDR3 has 17 residues. Germline-derived CDR1 and CDR2 are SGHTA and FQGNSA. With 1 base removed from V and 0 bases from J, the gap between germline ends came to 13 bases. The CDR3 nucleotides are TGTGCCAGCAGCTTAGAGGGCGACGGCAGCTCTGGAAACACCATATATTTT. Its translation is CASSLEGDGSSGNTIYF.

This clonotype showed up just a few times. The rearrangement uses TRBV5-1 and TRBJ2-2; TRBD2 matches 7 bases. The V gene's germline CDR1 is SGHRS and CDR2 YFSETQ. This CDR3 has 14 amino acids. Germline trimming cut 4 bases from V and 6 bases from J; bases unmatched to any gene: 6. In DNA form, the CDR3 reads TGCGCCAGCAGCGTTGAACGGGGGGCCGGGGAGCTGTTTTTT. Its translation: CASSVERGAGELFF.

The V and J genes are TRBV10-3 and TRBJ2-3, with 8 bases that match TRBD1. The junction had 3 bases not matched to a gene; V was cut back by 6 bases and J by 1 base. The CDR3 contains 14 residues. In germline, CDR1 is ENHRY, CDR2 SYGVKD. CDR3 DNA sequence: TGTGCCATCAGACCGGGACAGGGCACAGATACGCAGTATTTT. Translation gives CAIRPGQGTDTQYF.

This sequence joins TRBV27 and TRBJ2-5; D remains unclear. Germline V gives CDR1 MNHEY, CDR2 SMNVEV (reference sequence). V was trimmed by 5 bases and J by 4 bases, leaving 17 bases between them. The CDR3 spans 15 residues. The CDR3 reads CASSPRPGVPETQYF. The CDR3 DNA reads TGTGCCAGCAGTCCTCGACCAGGAGTACCAGAGACCCAGTACTTC.

The chain uses TRBV9 and TRBJ2-5; TRBD1 matches at 8 bases. This CDR3 is built from 16 residues. CDR1 and CDR2 from the germline V gene are SGDLS and YYNGEE. After removal of 0 bases from V and 2 bases from J, the junction contained 6 bases not matched to a gene. Here the CDR3 DNA reads TGTGCCAGCAGCGTAGAGACAGGGGTCCTACAAGAGACCCAGTACTTC. Amino acid sequence: CASSVETGVLQETQYF.